Listed here is a single T cell receptor (beta chain). The antigen is not known. Mismatch repair deficiency was confirmed in all patients, by PCR or immunohistochemistry. The TCR-sequenced patients were a few responders to pembrolizumab. The assay was immunoSEQ multiplex PCR, and TCRdb's table has in-frame clones only and misses some. The top ten hold roughly 14% of the sample, which has 120,000 or so clones, around 87% seen once. The germline V gene has CDR1 SGHTS and CDR2 YDEGEE. V was pared by 2 bases and J by 4 bases, with 13 bases between. This CDR3 comprises 14 residues. This sample is part of a study of PD-1 blockade in mismatch repair-deficient tumors. Overall study context: Enrolled about 2013-2017, patients had progressing, pretreated mismatch repair-deficient cancers of 12 types. Findings and caveats of the study: Rapid post-treatment expansion, then contraction, generally preceding radiologic response, marked tumor-resident clones.

The chain employs TRBV5-8 and TRBJ2-7; no definite D call. This TCR was sampled from an adult with mismatch repair-deficient cancer. The sequencing used peripheral blood, collected 44 weeks after starting pembrolizumab. The CDR3 here is CASSFRSRKYEQYF. Here the CDR3 DNA reads TGTGCCAGCAGCTTCAGGAGCAGGAAGTACGAGCAGTACTTC.